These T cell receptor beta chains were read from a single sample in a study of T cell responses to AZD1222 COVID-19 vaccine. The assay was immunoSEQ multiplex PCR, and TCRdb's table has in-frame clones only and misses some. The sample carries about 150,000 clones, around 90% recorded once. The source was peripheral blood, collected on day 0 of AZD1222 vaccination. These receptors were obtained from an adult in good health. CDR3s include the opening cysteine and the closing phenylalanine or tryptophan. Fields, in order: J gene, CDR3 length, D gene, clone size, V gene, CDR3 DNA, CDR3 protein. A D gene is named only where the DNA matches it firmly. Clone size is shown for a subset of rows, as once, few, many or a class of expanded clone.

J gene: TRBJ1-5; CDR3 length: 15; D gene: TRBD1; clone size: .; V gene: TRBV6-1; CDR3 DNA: TGTGCCAGCAGTGAGAGGACAGGCGGCAATCAGCCCCAGCATTTT; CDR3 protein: CASSERTGGNQPQHF
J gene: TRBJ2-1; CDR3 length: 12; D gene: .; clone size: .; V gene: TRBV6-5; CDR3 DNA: TGTGCCAGCACGGGACCCGGGGAACGACAGTTCTTC; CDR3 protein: CASTGPGERQFF
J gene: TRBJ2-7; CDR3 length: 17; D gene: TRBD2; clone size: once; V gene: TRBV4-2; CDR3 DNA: TGTGCCAGCAGCCAAGTGGGACTAGCGGGGGGAGTCTACGAGCAGTACTTC; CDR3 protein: CASSQVGLAGGVYEQYF
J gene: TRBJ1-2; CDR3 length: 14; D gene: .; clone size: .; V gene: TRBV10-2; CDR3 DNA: TGCGCCAGCAGTGAGGGCGGGGGCCCCTATGGCTACACCTTC; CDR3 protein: CASSEGGGPYGYTF
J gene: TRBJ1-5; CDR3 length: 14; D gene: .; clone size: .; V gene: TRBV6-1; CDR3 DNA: TGTGCCAGCAGTGAAGCGGGTCTATATCAGCCCCAGCATTTT; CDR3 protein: CASSEAGLYQPQHF
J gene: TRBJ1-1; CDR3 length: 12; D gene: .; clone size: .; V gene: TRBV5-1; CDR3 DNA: TGCGCCAGCAGCCTGCCGGGAACTGAAGCTTTCTTT; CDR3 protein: CASSLPGTEAFF
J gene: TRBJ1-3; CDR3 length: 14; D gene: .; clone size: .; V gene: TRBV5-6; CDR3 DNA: TGTGCCAGCAGCTTGGGGACTTGGGGAAACACCATATATTTT; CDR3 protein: CASSLGTWGNTIYF
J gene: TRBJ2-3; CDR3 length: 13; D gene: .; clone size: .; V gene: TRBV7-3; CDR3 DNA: TGTGCCAGCAGCTTACAGAACGCAGATACGCAGTATTTT; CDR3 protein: CASSLQNADTQYF
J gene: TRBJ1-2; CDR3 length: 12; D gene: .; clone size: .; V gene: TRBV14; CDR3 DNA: TGTGCCAGCAGCCAAACGCGGAGTGGCTACACCTTC; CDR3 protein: CASSQTRSGYTF
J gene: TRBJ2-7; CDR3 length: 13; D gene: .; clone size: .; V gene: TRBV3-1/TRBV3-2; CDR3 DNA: TGTGCCAGCAGCCGGACAAATGTCTACGAGCAGTACTTC; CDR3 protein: CASSRTNVYEQYF
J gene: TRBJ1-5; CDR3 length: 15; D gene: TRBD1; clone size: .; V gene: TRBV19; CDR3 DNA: TGTGCCAGTAGTTTGACAGGGGGAGGGAGTCAGCCCCAGCATTTT; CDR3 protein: CASSLTGGGSQPQHF
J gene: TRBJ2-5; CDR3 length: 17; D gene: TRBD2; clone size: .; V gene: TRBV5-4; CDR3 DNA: TGTGCCAGCAGCTTGGCACTAGCGGGGGGAACCCTATCGACCCAGTACTTC; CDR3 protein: CASSLALAGGTLSTQYF
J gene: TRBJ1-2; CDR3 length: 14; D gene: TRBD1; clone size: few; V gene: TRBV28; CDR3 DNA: TGTGCCAGCAGGGATTCTCAGGGGGCGCTTGGCTACACCTTC; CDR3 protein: CASRDSQGALGYTF
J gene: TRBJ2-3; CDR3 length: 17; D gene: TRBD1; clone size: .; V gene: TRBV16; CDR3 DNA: TGTGCCAGCAGCCAAAGGGATAGGGGGCCAAGCACAGATACGCAGTATTTT; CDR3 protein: CASSQRDRGPSTDTQYF
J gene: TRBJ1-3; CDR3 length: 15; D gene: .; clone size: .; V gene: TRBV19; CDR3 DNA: TGTGCCAGTAGTAGAACAGCCGTTTCTGGAAACACCATATATTTT; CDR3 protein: CASSRTAVSGNTIYF
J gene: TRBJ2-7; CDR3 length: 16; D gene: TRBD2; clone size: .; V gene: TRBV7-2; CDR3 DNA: TGTGCCAGCAGCACACCCACTAGCGGGTATGATTTCGAGCAGTACTTC; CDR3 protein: CASSTPTSGYDFEQYF
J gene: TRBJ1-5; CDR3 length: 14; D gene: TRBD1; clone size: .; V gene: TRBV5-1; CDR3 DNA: TGCGCCAGCAGCATAGAACAGGGGAGTCAGCCCCAGCATTTT; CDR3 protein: CASSIEQGSQPQHF
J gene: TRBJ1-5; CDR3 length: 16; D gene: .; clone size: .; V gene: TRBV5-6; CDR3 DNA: TGTGCCAGCAGCTCCACGGGGGGGTATAGCAATCAGCCCCAGCATTTT; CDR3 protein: CASSSTGGYSNQPQHF
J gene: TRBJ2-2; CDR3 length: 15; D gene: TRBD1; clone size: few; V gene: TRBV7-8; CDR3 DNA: TGTGCCAGCTCCAGACAGGGTACGAACACCGGGGAGCTGTTTTTT; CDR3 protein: CASSRQGTNTGELFF
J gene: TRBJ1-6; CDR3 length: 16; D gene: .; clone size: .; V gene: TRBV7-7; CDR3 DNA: TGTGCCAGCAGCAAAAGTAGGGGAATTTGGGATTCACCCCTCCACTTT; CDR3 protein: CASSKSRGIWDSPLHF
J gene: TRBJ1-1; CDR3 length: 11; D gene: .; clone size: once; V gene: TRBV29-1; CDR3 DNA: TGCAGCGCTGAAGGGAGGACTGAAGCTTTCTTT; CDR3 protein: CSAEGRTEAFF
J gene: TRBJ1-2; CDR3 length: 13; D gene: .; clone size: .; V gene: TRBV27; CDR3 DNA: TGTGCCAGCAGTTTGGCAGGAAGCTATGGCTACACCTTC; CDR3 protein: CASSLAGSYGYTF